Reported below is one T cell receptor (beta chain). Its matching antigen is unknown. This entry belongs to a study of CD8+CD57+ T cells in acquired aplastic anemia. Study context: Sorted CD4+ and CD8+ cells gave a mean 3.2 ug DNA, range roughly 0.2 to 27.4 ug. The study, taken as a whole, reports: CD8+ Simpson's diversity showed no significant patient-control difference. There were 25 to 35 CD8+ CDR3 sequences that occurred in both patients and controls.

The CDR3 length is 14 residues. From germline, CDR1 is LNHDA and CDR2 SQIVND (reference sequence). Trimming stripped 7 bases from V and 4 bases from J, with 16 bases between. Genomic DNA, the template, was used for profiling of the TCR beta VDJ and CDR3. MiXCR was run by TCRdb on the reads, yielding one entry per CDR3 protein. The sample lists around 200,000 distinct CDR3 sequences, almost 50% occurring once. CD8+CD57+ cell expansion, shown by flow cytometry, had occurred in the patients selected for sequencing. As a group, the patients uniformly had severe acquired aplastic anemia. The material sequenced was sorted CD4+, CD8+, or CD8+CD57+ T cells (not recorded which) from PBMCs. The chain uses TRBV19 and TRBJ2-5; unclear D gene. This sequence originates from a human donor with aplastic anemia. The CDR3, as DNA: TGTGCCAGTACCTCGGACCTATCAGGAGAGACCCAGTACTTC. It is translated as CASTSDLSGETQYF.